This TCR beta chain was obtained from a study of human T cells and chemical hapten exposure (dated by TCRdb to the early 2020s). Regarding the complete study: For sensitization, 2% DPC in acetone was applied to a 2 cm by 2 cm area of upper inner arm skin. Weekly therapeutic DPC doses were additionally applied to the scalp of patients throughout the approximately 23-week study period. Patch testing was done on the upper back using Finn chambers containing 0.01% DPC, and results were scored after 6 days according to International Contact Dermatitis Research Group standards. The patient cohort, mostly female, included alopecia areata with under or over 50% scalp involvement, alopecia totalis and alopecia universalis. Libraries were pooled for sequencing, and variation in per-sample TCR yields was attributed mainly to small differences in library volumes within the pool. In alopecia patients, the study followed how the peripheral blood TCR repertoire changed in vivo over primary and secondary sensitization to diphenylcyclopropenone (DPC), a hapten. Blood samples were taken from patients before sensitization (week 0) and then at 2, 6 and about 24 weeks after DPC sensitization. Blood for TCR sequencing was provided by twenty-nine alopecia patients at one to four time points (pre-sensitization, 2, 6 and 24 weeks). Beyond this particular receptor, the publication reports: Because all patients had alopecia, a presumed autoimmune disease, the immune response of the patients might differ from that of healthy individuals. Patch test score correlated positively with the number of PT1 expanded TCRs, reaching significance at thresholds 8, 16 and 32 but not at 4. Significantly more large CDR3 similarity clusters were formed by expanded TCRs than by pre-sensitization or healthy control sets, consistent with antigen-driven responses. DPC sensitization did not change the number of TCRs with a frequency above 1 in 1000, and there was no evidence of changes in global repertoire structure. Repeated subsampling changed both the strength of the expansion versus patch-test correlation and the threshold at which the correlation became significant.

A note on this clonotype: Its antigen is still unknown. Base qualities are not at hand, and no much larger clone is one base apart.

The time point label, as the study defines it: patch test 3, about 24 weeks after DPC sensitization. Read against the paper, the sample's treatment or condition label means: therapeutic diphenylcyclopropenone sensitization with weekly scalp DPC. Blood at each patch-test visit was drawn before the patch test was applied. To be eligible, patients had to be aged 18 to 70, diagnosed with alopecia and judged suitable for DPC therapy, while pregnant patients were excluded. Total RNA was extracted from unfractionated whole blood that had been collected in Tempus Blood RNA tubes. The library was built by means of RACE. Sequencing was performed on a NextSeq 500. During library preparation, unique molecular identifiers were attached to individual cDNA molecules so that TCRs could be counted quantitatively and reproducibly. Each blood RNA sample was used to sequence both TCR alpha and TCR beta chains. Per the authors' processing: The median number of TCRs per sample was around 100,000, ranging from 23,224 to 690,600. V, J and CDR3 annotation of the TCR reads was performed with the Decombinator software suite. To make PS versus PT1 abundance plots, every sample was subsampled to the same number of TCRs (28,000). TCRs were defined as expanded if absent before sensitization and observed at least eight times at the 2-week time point. The public reads were run again by TCRdb, first through fastp at Q25 and then through MiXCR, and only productive beta chains were kept. Every CDR3 protein is listed once, alongside the most common genes and DNA of its rows. None of the V and J calls come from the authors' own analysis; TCRdb made them. This sample comprises about 82,000 distinct CDR3 sequences, around 13% of them detected only once. More than 4.5% of the sample belongs to the ten largest clones.

V is trimmed back by 3 bases and J by 2 bases, and the junction contains 8 bases that no gene match accounts for. Including the terminal cysteine and phenylalanine, the CDR3 comprises 15 residues. Left in the record is the CDR3 DNA by itself, 45 bases read in frame from the first base. The germline V gene (reference sequence) sets CDR1 to DFQATT and CDR2 to SNEGSKA. Here the sequenced sample was whole blood, taken in connection with sensitization to the hapten diphenylcyclopropenone (DPC). The receptor was isolated from a woman between 45 and 65 years old with alopecia areata. Some clones in this sample may be carry-over from other donors' samples. The chain employs TRBV20-1 and TRBJ2-7, with 9 middle bases fitting TRBD2. The DNA sequence is TGCAGTGCTAGGGGGGATAGCGGGAGACCCTACGAGCAGTACTTC. Translated, this gives CSARGDSGRPYEQYF.